These T cell receptor beta chains were read from a single sample in a study of blood T cell repertoires in COVID-19. Generated by immunoSEQ multiplex PCR, the TCRdb table keeps only in-frame clones and is missing some. This table holds tens of thousands of clones, approximately 90% found once. Sequencing was done on a sample of peripheral blood. These receptor sequences come from an older woman with COVID-19, enrolled during active disease. CDR3s include the opening cysteine and the closing phenylalanine or tryptophan. D genes are given only for firm matches. Clone size is stated in some rows and not others, as once, few, many or a class when expanded.

j_call: TRBJ2-7; v_call: TRBV19; clone_size: .; d_call: .; cdr3_aa: CASSIEAYSYEQYF; cdr3_nt: TGTGCCAGTAGTATAGAAGCTTACTCCTACGAGCAGTACTTC
j_call: TRBJ1-6; v_call: TRBV6-5; clone_size: .; d_call: TRBD1; cdr3_aa: CASSLRGDSPLHF; cdr3_nt: TGTGCCAGCAGCCTCAGGGGGGATTCACCCCTCCACTTT
j_call: TRBJ2-1; v_call: TRBV27; clone_size: few; d_call: TRBD2; cdr3_aa: CASSTGATGLGVNEQFF; cdr3_nt: TGTGCCAGCAGTACCGGGGCGACGGGACTAGGAGTCAATGAGCAGTTCTTC
j_call: TRBJ2-1; v_call: TRBV10-3; clone_size: .; d_call: .; cdr3_aa: CAISESGGGVSYNEQFF; cdr3_nt: TGTGCCATCAGTGAGTCGGGAGGGGGTGTCTCCTACAATGAGCAGTTCTTC
j_call: TRBJ2-1; v_call: TRBV5-5; clone_size: .; d_call: TRBD2; cdr3_aa: CASSSRAGTSRSNEQFF; cdr3_nt: TGTGCCAGCAGCTCCAGAGCTGGGACTAGCCGGTCCAATGAGCAGTTCTTC
j_call: TRBJ1-6; v_call: TRBV9; clone_size: .; d_call: TRBD1; cdr3_aa: CASSALTGAGSPLHF; cdr3_nt: TGTGCCAGCAGCGCACTGACAGGGGCCGGGTCACCCCTCCACTTT
j_call: TRBJ2-7; v_call: TRBV3-1/TRBV3-2; clone_size: .; d_call: .; cdr3_aa: CASSHLANSYEQYF; cdr3_nt: TGTGCCAGCAGCCATCTAGCGAACTCCTACGAGCAGTACTTC
j_call: TRBJ2-1; v_call: TRBV27; clone_size: .; d_call: TRBD2; cdr3_aa: CASTGRLAGVDEQFF; cdr3_nt: TGTGCCAGCACAGGACGGCTAGCGGGAGTCGATGAGCAGTTCTTC
j_call: TRBJ1-2; v_call: TRBV29-1; clone_size: .; d_call: TRBD1; cdr3_aa: CSVELDRGDGYTF; cdr3_nt: TGCAGCGTTGAATTGGACAGGGGAGATGGCTACACCTTC
j_call: TRBJ2-1; v_call: TRBV9; clone_size: .; d_call: TRBD2; cdr3_aa: CASSVALAGGYNEQFF; cdr3_nt: TGTGCCAGCAGCGTAGCTCTGGCGGGAGGCTACAATGAGCAGTTCTTC
j_call: TRBJ1-4; v_call: TRBV5-6; clone_size: .; d_call: TRBD1; cdr3_aa: CASSFGQGSLNEKLFF; cdr3_nt: TGTGCCAGCAGCTTCGGACAGGGCTCCCTTAATGAAAAACTGTTTTTT
j_call: TRBJ2-1; v_call: TRBV29-1; clone_size: few; d_call: TRBD2; cdr3_aa: CSGKLAGDYNEQFF; cdr3_nt: TGCAGCGGAAAACTAGCGGGGGACTACAATGAGCAGTTCTTC
j_call: TRBJ2-3; v_call: TRBV2; clone_size: .; d_call: TRBD1; cdr3_aa: CASSGSIQGADTQYF; cdr3_nt: TGTGCCAGCAGTGGGTCTATACAGGGGGCAGATACGCAGTATTTT
j_call: TRBJ2-7; v_call: TRBV6-2/TRBV6-3; clone_size: .; d_call: .; cdr3_aa: CASSTLGAGSEQYF; cdr3_nt: TGTGCCAGCAGTACACTAGGGGCGGGAAGTGAGCAGTACTTC
j_call: TRBJ2-4; v_call: TRBV10-3; clone_size: once; d_call: .; cdr3_aa: CAISESGARQDKNIQYF; cdr3_nt: TGTGCCATCAGTGAGTCGGGGGCCCGGCAGGACAAAAACATTCAGTACTTC
j_call: TRBJ1-5; v_call: TRBV7-2; clone_size: .; d_call: .; cdr3_aa: CASSLSPGNQPQHF; cdr3_nt: TGTGCCAGCAGCTTATCCCCAGGGAACCAGCCCCAGCATTTT
j_call: TRBJ2-7; v_call: TRBV7-8; clone_size: .; d_call: TRBD1; cdr3_aa: CASSPTFSGGLGYEQYF; cdr3_nt: TGTGCCAGCAGCCCTACTTTTTCAGGGGGCTTAGGCTACGAGCAGTACTTC
j_call: TRBJ1-2; v_call: TRBV6-6; clone_size: .; d_call: .; cdr3_aa: CASSYSGAGARYTF; cdr3_nt: TGTGCCAGCAGTTACTCTGGGGCAGGGGCGCGCTACACCTTC
j_call: TRBJ2-1; v_call: TRBV4-1; clone_size: few; d_call: .; cdr3_aa: CASSQDSTSASYNEQFF; cdr3_nt: TGCGCCAGCAGCCAAGATAGCACCAGCGCCTCCTACAATGAGCAGTTCTTC
j_call: TRBJ2-3; v_call: TRBV14; clone_size: .; d_call: .; cdr3_aa: CASSQDFSVDTQYF; cdr3_nt: TGTGCCAGCAGCCAAGATTTTTCTGTAGATACGCAGTATTTT
j_call: TRBJ1-2; v_call: TRBV21-1; clone_size: .; d_call: .; cdr3_aa: CASSKFGEPEFGYGYTF; cdr3_nt: TGTGCCAGCAGCAAATTCGGGGAACCAGAATTTGGCTATGGCTACACCTTC
j_call: TRBJ2-1; v_call: TRBV7-6; clone_size: once; d_call: TRBD2; cdr3_aa: CASSLGLAEPGGEQFF; cdr3_nt: TGTGCCAGCAGCTTAGGGCTAGCGGAGCCCGGGGGTGAGCAGTTCTTC
j_call: TRBJ2-3; v_call: TRBV30; clone_size: .; d_call: TRBD2; cdr3_aa: CAWTAGEWYTQYF; cdr3_nt: TGTGCCTGGACAGCGGGAGAATGGTATACGCAGTATTTT
j_call: TRBJ1-1; v_call: TRBV29-1; clone_size: few; d_call: TRBD1; cdr3_aa: CSVEPNTGEDTEAFF; cdr3_nt: TGCAGCGTTGAGCCTAACACAGGGGAGGACACTGAAGCTTTCTTT
j_call: TRBJ1-1; v_call: TRBV28; clone_size: .; d_call: .; cdr3_aa: CASSLIRPPEAFF; cdr3_nt: TGTGCCAGCAGTTTAATCCGTCCCCCTGAAGCTTTCTTT
j_call: TRBJ2-2; v_call: TRBV10-3; clone_size: .; d_call: TRBD1; cdr3_aa: CAIRDRGNTGELFF; cdr3_nt: TGTGCCATCAGGGACAGGGGGAACACCGGGGAGCTGTTTTTT
j_call: TRBJ2-1; v_call: TRBV10-2; clone_size: .; d_call: .; cdr3_aa: CASTEASYNEQFF; cdr3_nt: TGCGCCAGCACGGAGGCGTCCTACAATGAGCAGTTCTTC
j_call: TRBJ1-1; v_call: TRBV11-2; clone_size: .; d_call: .; cdr3_aa: CASRHRRGKNTEAFF; cdr3_nt: TGTGCCAGCAGACATCGTAGGGGAAAGAACACTGAAGCTTTCTTT
j_call: TRBJ1-2; v_call: TRBV7-8; clone_size: .; d_call: TRBD1; cdr3_aa: CASSPSGIDRVINYGYTF; cdr3_nt: TGTGCCAGCAGCCCATCCGGGATTGACAGGGTGATTAACTATGGCTACACCTTC
j_call: TRBJ2-7; v_call: TRBV6-1; clone_size: few; d_call: TRBD1; cdr3_aa: CASSEGTGGYEQYF; cdr3_nt: TGTGCCAGCAGTGAAGGGACAGGGGGCTACGAGCAGTACTTC
j_call: TRBJ2-5; v_call: TRBV9; clone_size: .; d_call: .; cdr3_aa: CASSVGLSSYGETQYF; cdr3_nt: TGTGCCAGCAGCGTAGGACTCTCTAGTTATGGAGAGACCCAGTACTTC
j_call: TRBJ1-1; v_call: TRBV6-5; clone_size: .; d_call: .; cdr3_aa: CASRGPYPGTEAFF; cdr3_nt: TGTGCCAGCAGGGGGCCCTACCCCGGGACTGAAGCTTTCTTT
j_call: TRBJ2-7; v_call: TRBV18; clone_size: few; d_call: .; cdr3_aa: CASSPQSGTPTYEQYF; cdr3_nt: TGTGCCAGCTCACCACAGTCTGGGACACCAACCTACGAGCAGTACTTC
j_call: TRBJ2-3; v_call: TRBV3-1/TRBV3-2; clone_size: .; d_call: .; cdr3_aa: CASSPLTRADTQYF; cdr3_nt: TGTGCCAGCAGCCCTCTGACTAGAGCCGATACGCAGTATTTT
j_call: TRBJ2-1; v_call: TRBV19; clone_size: .; d_call: TRBD2; cdr3_aa: CASSIGTGGRYNEQFF; cdr3_nt: TGTGCCAGTAGTATAGGGACGGGAGGGCGTTACAATGAGCAGTTCTTC
j_call: TRBJ2-4; v_call: TRBV4-2; clone_size: .; d_call: .; cdr3_aa: CASSQERNLAKNIQYF; cdr3_nt: TGTGCCAGCAGCCAAGAGAGAAACTTAGCCAAAAACATTCAGTACTTC
j_call: TRBJ2-5; v_call: TRBV28; clone_size: few; d_call: TRBD1; cdr3_aa: CASSSRTGLETQYF; cdr3_nt: TGTGCCAGCAGTTCCCGGACAGGGCTAGAGACCCAGTACTTC
j_call: TRBJ2-2; v_call: TRBV4-1; clone_size: .; d_call: .; cdr3_aa: CASSQQITNTGELFF; cdr3_nt: TGCGCCAGCAGCCAACAGATCACGAACACCGGGGAGCTGTTTTTT
j_call: TRBJ1-1; v_call: TRBV5-1; clone_size: .; d_call: TRBD1; cdr3_aa: CASSLNRGFTEAFF; cdr3_nt: TGCGCCAGCAGCTTAAACAGGGGGTTTACTGAAGCTTTCTTT
j_call: TRBJ1-2; v_call: TRBV7-8; clone_size: .; d_call: TRBD1; cdr3_aa: CASSSTGVNYGYTF; cdr3_nt: TGTGCCAGCAGCTCTACAGGGGTTAACTATGGCTACACCTTC
j_call: TRBJ1-2; v_call: TRBV30; clone_size: .; d_call: TRBD1; cdr3_aa: CAWGTGGISYGYTF; cdr3_nt: TGTGCCTGGGGAACAGGGGGGATAAGCTATGGCTACACCTTC
j_call: TRBJ2-5; v_call: TRBV4-1; clone_size: .; d_call: .; cdr3_aa: CASSQWQGETQYF; cdr3_nt: TGCGCCAGCAGCCAATGGCAGGGAGAGACCCAGTACTTC
j_call: TRBJ1-4; v_call: TRBV4-1; clone_size: .; d_call: TRBD1; cdr3_aa: CASSPDRVEKLFF; cdr3_nt: TGCGCCAGCAGCCCGGACAGGGTGGAAAAACTGTTTTTT
j_call: TRBJ1-3; v_call: TRBV30; clone_size: .; d_call: TRBD1; cdr3_aa: CAWMRNPTGTGNTIYF; cdr3_nt: TGTGCCTGGATGCGAAACCCGACAGGGACTGGAAACACCATATATTTT
j_call: TRBJ2-6; v_call: TRBV19; clone_size: once; d_call: .; cdr3_aa: CASSIDTGYSSGANVLTF; cdr3_nt: TGTGCCAGTAGTATCGACACAGGGTACAGCTCTGGGGCCAACGTCCTGACTTTC
j_call: TRBJ2-3; v_call: TRBV3-1/TRBV3-2; clone_size: .; d_call: .; cdr3_aa: CASSVRDSQYF; cdr3_nt: TGTGCCAGCAGTGTCAGGGACTCGCAGTATTTT
j_call: TRBJ1-6; v_call: TRBV6-5; clone_size: .; d_call: .; cdr3_aa: CASSYQGGSYNSPLHF; cdr3_nt: TGTGCCAGCAGTTATCAAGGGGGCTCCTATAATTCACCCCTCCACTTT
j_call: TRBJ2-7; v_call: TRBV7-8; clone_size: .; d_call: .; cdr3_aa: CASRKAGVNYEQYF; cdr3_nt: TGTGCCAGCAGAAAAGCAGGGGTAAACTACGAGCAGTACTTC
j_call: TRBJ1-1; v_call: TRBV19; clone_size: .; d_call: TRBD1; cdr3_aa: CASSKRTGGGMNTEAFF; cdr3_nt: TGTGCCAGTAGTAAAAGGACAGGGGGCGGGATGAACACTGAAGCTTTCTTT
j_call: TRBJ1-2; v_call: TRBV5-5; clone_size: .; d_call: TRBD1; cdr3_aa: CASSLAGGTGNTGYTF; cdr3_nt: TGTGCCAGCAGCTTGGCTGGTGGGACAGGGAATACAGGCTACACCTTC
j_call: TRBJ2-1; v_call: TRBV19; clone_size: .; d_call: .; cdr3_aa: CASRTALLGNEQFF; cdr3_nt: TGTGCCAGTAGGACTGCCCTGCTCGGCAATGAGCAGTTCTTC
j_call: TRBJ2-1; v_call: TRBV6-5; clone_size: few; d_call: .; cdr3_aa: CASMLTGQPYNEQFF; cdr3_nt: TGTGCCAGCATGTTGACTGGACAACCCTACAATGAGCAGTTCTTC
j_call: TRBJ2-6; v_call: TRBV7-3; clone_size: .; d_call: TRBD1; cdr3_aa: CASSLRGTGQGVSGANVLTF; cdr3_nt: TGTGCCAGCAGCTTAAGGGGGACGGGACAGGGTGTCTCTGGGGCCAACGTCCTGACTTTC
j_call: TRBJ2-1; v_call: TRBV9; clone_size: once; d_call: TRBD2; cdr3_aa: CASSAASGTSGRASQFF; cdr3_nt: TGTGCCAGCAGCGCAGCCTCCGGGACTAGCGGGAGGGCCTCGCAGTTCTTC
j_call: TRBJ1-4; v_call: TRBV5-1; clone_size: .; d_call: TRBD1; cdr3_aa: CASSLTGESEKLFF; cdr3_nt: TGCGCCAGCAGCCTGACAGGGGAGAGTGAAAAACTGTTTTTT
j_call: TRBJ1-2; v_call: TRBV2; clone_size: .; d_call: .; cdr3_aa: CASSRDIYGYTF; cdr3_nt: TGTGCCAGCAGCAGGGACATCTATGGCTACACCTTC
j_call: TRBJ2-5; v_call: TRBV28; clone_size: .; d_call: .; cdr3_aa: CASSYSAEEVGETQYF; cdr3_nt: TGTGCCAGCAGTTACTCCGCAGAGGAGGTTGGAGAGACCCAGTACTTC
j_call: TRBJ1-5; v_call: TRBV4-1; clone_size: .; d_call: .; cdr3_aa: CASSQVIKDMGNQPQHF; cdr3_nt: TGCGCCAGCAGCCAAGTAATAAAGGACATGGGCAATCAGCCCCAGCATTTT
j_call: TRBJ2-5; v_call: TRBV5-1; clone_size: once; d_call: TRBD1; cdr3_aa: CASSKRGTGGVETQYF; cdr3_nt: TGCGCCAGCAGCAAGAGAGGGACAGGGGGCGTGGAGACCCAGTACTTC
j_call: TRBJ2-7; v_call: TRBV27; clone_size: .; d_call: .; cdr3_aa: CASTAGGGFSDEQYF; cdr3_nt: TGTGCCAGCACCGCTGGAGGGGGCTTCAGCGACGAGCAGTACTTC